The count of the clone carrying this T cell receptor (beta chain) is one. Its antigen is unknown. These data originate in a study of T cells in localized non-small cell lung cancer. General study findings and limits: Prolonged overall survival went with higher T cell density in the blood. Sequence data derive from only one tumor region, so heterogeneity remains possible. Maximal T cell clonality occurred in uninvolved adjacent lung, with tumor ranking below it. Median approximately 50 top-100 tumor clones were shared with paired adjacent lung.

Germline V gene data show CDR1 as SGDLS and CDR2 as YYNGEE. CDR3 size: 14 residues. V gave up 3 bases and J gave up 1 base; unmatched junction bases: 3. TCRdb keeps only in-frame clones here, not all; method: immunoSEQ multiplex PCR. This sample has fewer than 40,000 clones, with approximately 85% found just once. The sample consisted of peripheral blood mononuclear cells, taken before any cancer treatment. V gene TRBV9 combines with J gene TRBJ2-5; 7 bases line up with TRBD2. This sequence was found in a woman aged 40 to 75 with stage III lung adenocarcinoma. The CDR3 region has the DNA TGTGCCAGCAGCGAACTAGCGCTCCAAGAGACCCAGTACTTC. This gives the protein CASSELALQETQYF.